A single sample gave rise to the 25 T cell receptor beta chains below, sequenced in a study of blood T cell repertoires in COVID-19. Data came from immunoSEQ multiplex PCR; TCRdb stores just in-frame clones and leaves some out. In the table there are under 120,000 clones, roughly 81% of which are singletons. The sample was peripheral blood. The receptor source for this set is a human donor in a cohort sampled during active COVID-19.

About this clone: With a much larger clone just one base away, this may be a read error. This chain uses TRBV30 with TRBJ2-7; a weak D match, TRBD2 (5 bases). Between the trimmed V and J ends, which lost 2 bases and 2 bases, there was a span of 7 bases. CDR1 and CDR2 from the germline V gene are GTSNPN and SVGIG (reference sequence). CDR3 length: 12 amino acids. The CDR3, as DNA: TGTGCCTGGAGTAGAGGGACCTACGAGCAGTACTTC. Its protein product is CAWSRGTYEQYF.

The J gene is TRBJ1-5, the V gene TRBV4-1, with 7 bases fitting TRBD1. Germline CDR1 reads MGHRA; CDR2 reads YSYEKL. The CDR3 is made up of 15 amino acids. Trimming at V came to 6 bases and at J to 0 bases, leaving 5 bases not matched to a gene. For the CDR3, the DNA is TGCGCCAGCAGTCGGGACAGCTATAGCAATCAGCCCCAGCATTTT. Its translation is CASSRDSYSNQPQHF.

This rearrangement joins TRBV4-1 to TRBJ2-3, with D possibly TRBD2 on 5 matching bases. Trimming removed 0 bases from V and 0 bases from J, with 10 bases in between. CDR3 length equals 16 residues. Germline CDR1 is MGHRA and CDR2 is YSYEKL. Here the CDR3 reads CASSQEGLGSTDTQYF. The CDR3 coding sequence is TGCGCCAGCAGCCAAGAAGGACTGGGGAGCACAGATACGCAGTATTTT.

The chain is built from TRBV28 and TRBJ1-6; 11 bases match TRBD1. With V trimmed by 6 bases and J by 10 bases, 5 bases remained unmatched. CDR3 length equals 14 residues. The germline CDR1 and CDR2 sequences are MDHEN and SYDVKM. This chain's CDR3 is CASRSGTGGSPLHF. DNA of the CDR3: TGTGCCAGCAGGTCCGGGACAGGGGGGTCACCCCTCCACTTT.

The rearrangement joins TRBV2 to TRBJ2-5; maybe TRBD2 (7 bases). The CDR3 contains 15 residues. The germline V and J ends were trimmed by 6 bases and 5 bases, with 19 bases remaining between them. Germline-derived CDR1 and CDR2 are SNHLY and FYNNEI. CDR3 sequence (DNA): TGTGCCAGCAGGGAAACATTTGGGGGGGCGGAGACCCAGTACTTC. Its translation: CASRETFGGAETQYF. The complete variable domain, with remaining parts taken from reference TRBV2 and TRBJ2-5, reads EPEVTQTPSHQVTQMGQEVILRCVPISNHLYFYWYRQILGQKVEFLVSFYNNEISEKSEIFDDQFSVERPDGSNFTLKIRSTKLEDSAMYFCASRETFGGAETQYFGPGTRLLVL.

The chain has TRBV6-6 and TRBJ2-1, with TRBD1 identical over 8 bases. There are 14 residues in the CDR3. J gave up 2 bases and V 5 bases, and 2 bases lay outside the gene matches. Germline CDR1 reads MNHNY; CDR2 reads SVGAGI (reference sequence). The CDR3 spells CASSRQGPYNEQFF. CDR3 DNA: TGTGCCAGCAGTCGACAGGGGCCCTACAATGAGCAGTTCTTC.

This chain links TRBV15 with TRBJ1-1; D unresolved. Trimming removed 3 bases at V and 7 bases at J, with 15 bases between. In germline, CDR1 is LNHNV, CDR2 YYDKDF (reference sequence). CDR3 length equals 14 residues. As DNA, the CDR3 is TGTGCCACCAGCAGGCATGGAAGTGCAGGTGAAGCTTTCTTT. It yields the protein CATSRHGSAGEAFF.

The rearrangement links TRBV11-2 to TRBJ2-2; D call uncertain. Germline loops: CDR1 SGHAT, CDR2 FQNNGV. The CDR3 spans 11 residues. V was pared by 6 bases and J by 10 bases, with 9 bases between. CDR3 coding DNA: TGTGCCAGCAGGGCTGAGGAGGAGCTGTTTTTT. Translating gives CASRAEEELFF.

V is TRBV9 and J is TRBJ2-3; 10 bases are a match to TRBD2. The trim removed 7 bases at V and 3 bases at J, leaving 8 bases unmatched. The CDR3 is 15 amino acids. CDR1 and CDR2 from the germline V gene are SGDLS and YYNGEE. CDR3: CASSLAGVGTDTQYF. CDR3 coding DNA: TGTGCCAGCTCCCTAGCGGGGGTGGGAACAGATACGCAGTATTTT.

This chain connects TRBV6-5 to TRBJ2-7; no definite D call. V shed 6 bases and J shed 2 bases, with 5 bases lying between them. The CDR3 has 11 residues. Germline V lookup: CDR1 MNHEY, CDR2 SVGAGI. CDR3 sequence: CASSLPYEQYF. Written as DNA, the CDR3 is TGTGCCAGCAGCCTTCCCTACGAGCAGTACTTC.

This chain joins TRBV5-5 and TRBJ2-7, with D maybe TRBD2 (6 bases). Germline CDR1 is SGHKS and CDR2 is YYEKEE (reference sequence). The CDR3 extends over 14 amino acids. V shed 4 bases and J shed 1 base, with 12 bases lying between them. CDR3 bases: TGTGCCAGCAGCCCATCCGGAGGGTCCTACGAGCAGTACTTC. Translated: CASSPSGGSYEQYF.

This clone was seen a few times. This rearrangement joins TRBV6-5 to TRBJ1-2; TRBD1 matches 10 bases. CDR3 length: 15 amino acids. The V gene end was trimmed by 6 bases and the J gene end by 6 bases; junction bases not matched to a gene: 10. Germline lookup yields CDR1 MNHEY and CDR2 SVGAGI. CDR3 amino acids: CASSAGQGSIHGYTF. The DNA for the CDR3 is TGTGCCAGCAGCGCGGGACAGGGGAGTATCCATGGCTACACCTTC.

The gene calls are TRBV10-3 and TRBJ2-5, with 9 positions matching TRBD2. The CDR3 consists of 13 residues. Trimming cost V 11 bases and J 3 bases; bases outside gene matches: 7. Germline V gene data show CDR1 as ENHRY and CDR2 as SYGVKD. The CDR3: CASHSGREETQYF. The DNA for the CDR3 is TGTGCCTCCCATAGCGGGAGAGAAGAGACCCAGTACTTC.

The chain joins TRBV9 to TRBJ2-3, with D possibly being TRBD2 (6 bases). This CDR3 has 20 residues. Trimming left V 0 bases short and J 0 bases short, with 23 bases between. The germline V gene has CDR1 SGDLS and CDR2 YYNGEE. CDR3 nucleotide sequence: TGTGCCAGCAGCGTAGCCATAAATTGGGACGGGGGAGCTAGCACAGATACGCAGTATTTT. Its translation is CASSVAINWDGGASTDTQYF.

CDR3 sequence (DNA): TGTGCCAGCTCCCCGACAGGGAAAGAGACCCAGTACTTC. It translates to CASSPTGKETQYF. The rearrangement uses TRBV18 and TRBJ2-5; TRBD1 agrees at 7 bases. The ends lost 6 bases at V and 3 bases at J; junction bases unmatched: 4. Germline assignment: CDR1 KGHSH and CDR2 LQKENI. This CDR3 is 13 amino acids long. Drawing the rest from reference TRBV18 and TRBJ2-5, the complete variable domain is NAGVMQNPRHLVRRRGQEARLRCSPMKGHSHVYWYRQLPEEGLKFMVYLQKENIIDESGMPKERFSAEFPKEGPSILRIQQVVRGDSAAYFCASSPTGKETQYFGPGTRLLVL.

The CDR3 region has the DNA TGTGCCAGCACCGAATACGGTGAAAGAACTGAAGCTTTCTTT. This gives the protein CASTEYGERTEAFF. The chain has TRBV3-1 (or the pseudogene TRBV3-2) and TRBJ1-1, with no clear D. V shed 7 bases and J shed 5 bases, with 17 bases lying between them. The CDR3 has 14 amino acids. Germline CDR1 LGHDT, CDR2 YNNKEL (reference sequence).

This clone was seen only a few times. V usage is TRBV6-5 and J usage is TRBJ2-4; D possibly corresponds to TRBD1 (6 bases). Germline V gene data show CDR1 as MNHEY and CDR2 as SVGAGI. This CDR3 contains 14 residues. Trimming removed 0 bases at V and 12 bases at J, with 15 bases between. CDR3 residues: CASSYSQGINNQYF. The CDR3 nucleotides are TGTGCCAGCAGTTACTCCCAGGGGATTAATAATCAGTACTTC.

J is TRBJ2-5 and V is TRBV7-2, with 10 bases identical to TRBD2. With 0 bases clipped from V and 1 base from J, the junction kept 8 bases outside the gene matches. The CDR3 consists of 18 residues. Germline CDR1 reads SGHTA; CDR2 reads FQGNSA. CDR3 amino acids: CASSLASTLAGAQETQYF. The CDR3 DNA follows: TGTGCCAGCAGCTTAGCGTCTACGCTAGCGGGGGCCCAAGAGACCCAGTACTTC.

V and J are TRBV6-5 and TRBJ2-2, with 10 bases fitting TRBD2. The V gene end was trimmed by 4 bases and the J gene end by 6 bases; junction bases not matched to a gene: 8. Per germline, CDR1 MNHEY and CDR2 SVGAGI. The CDR3 spans 16 residues. The CDR3 nucleotides read TGTGCCAGCAGTTTCCGTCTAGCGGGGGTCCCCGGGGAGCTGTTTTTT. Its protein is CASSFRLAGVPGELFF.

This clone was counted once. The chain joins TRBV7-2 to TRBJ1-2, with D tentatively TRBD1 (6 bases). Trimming removed 5 bases from V and 4 bases from J, with 14 bases in between. Germline values: CDR1 SGHTA, CDR2 FQGNSA. The CDR3 has 14 residues. In nucleotides, the CDR3 is TGTGCCAGCAGCCTTAACCAGGGGTCCTATGGCTACACCTTC. Translation: CASSLNQGSYGYTF.

This chain joins TRBV19 and TRBJ2-2; the match to TRBD2 covers 9 bases. CDR3 size: 16 residues. Per the germline V gene, CDR1 is LNHDA and CDR2 is SQIVND (reference sequence). V dropped 3 bases and J dropped 7; count of bases not matched to a gene: 9. The CDR3 reads CASSITASGERGELFF. Here the CDR3 DNA reads TGTGCCAGTAGTATTACGGCTAGCGGGGAACGCGGGGAGCTGTTTTTT.

The chain couples TRBV6-5 to TRBJ1-5, with 8 bases lining up with TRBD1. The CDR3 loop spans 13 amino acids. Germline V gene sequence: CDR1 MNHEY, CDR2 SVGAGI. The V and J ends lost 8 bases and 3 bases, in that order; junction bases with no gene match: 3. The CDR3 sequence: CASGTGYNQPQHF. In DNA form, the CDR3 reads TGTGCCAGCGGGACAGGTTACAATCAGCCCCAGCATTTT.

This clone has a single count. The chain has TRBV25-1 and TRBJ2-2, with D uncertain. The CDR3 is 11 residues long. The germline gives CDR1 MGHDK, CDR2 SYGVNS. V lost 11 bases and J lost 6, with 10 bases in between. The CDR3 DNA is TGTGCCTCCTATGGAGCCGGGGAGCTGTTTTTT. Protein: CASYGAGELFF. Using reference TRBV25-1 and TRBJ2-2 for the parts outside the CDR3, the full variable domain is EADIYQTPRYLVIGTGKKITLECSQTMGHDKMYWYQQDPGMELHLIHYSYGVNSTEKGDLSSESTVSRIRTEHFPLTLESARPSHTSQYLCASYGAGELFFGEGSRLTVL.

The chain couples TRBV6-5 to TRBJ2-3; 9 positions agree with TRBD1. J was trimmed by 1 base and V by 3 bases; bases with no gene match: 5. The CDR3 sequence is 16 residues long. Looked up from germline, CDR1 is MNHEY and CDR2 is SVGAGI. This CDR3 reads CASSYTDRGRTDTQYF. As DNA, the CDR3 is TGTGCCAGCAGTTATACGGACAGGGGACGCACAGATACGCAGTATTTT.

This clone appeared once. The V and J genes are TRBV30 and TRBJ1-1; 8 bases agree with TRBD1. CDR3 length: 13 residues. After removal of 3 bases from V and 4 bases from J, the junction contained 4 bases not matched to a gene. Germline V gene data show CDR1 as GTSNPN and CDR2 as SVGIG (reference sequence). The CDR3 protein is CAWSVDRGTEAFF. CDR3 in DNA: TGTGCCTGGAGCGTTGACAGGGGCACTGAAGCTTTCTTT. Looking up the rest from reference TRBV30 and TRBJ1-1 gives the full variable domain: SQTIHQWPATLVQPVGSPLSLECTVEGTSNPNLYWYRQAAGRGLQLLFYSVGIGQISSEVPQNLSASRPQDRQFILSSKKLLLSDSGFYLCAWSVDRGTEAFFGQGTRLTVV.